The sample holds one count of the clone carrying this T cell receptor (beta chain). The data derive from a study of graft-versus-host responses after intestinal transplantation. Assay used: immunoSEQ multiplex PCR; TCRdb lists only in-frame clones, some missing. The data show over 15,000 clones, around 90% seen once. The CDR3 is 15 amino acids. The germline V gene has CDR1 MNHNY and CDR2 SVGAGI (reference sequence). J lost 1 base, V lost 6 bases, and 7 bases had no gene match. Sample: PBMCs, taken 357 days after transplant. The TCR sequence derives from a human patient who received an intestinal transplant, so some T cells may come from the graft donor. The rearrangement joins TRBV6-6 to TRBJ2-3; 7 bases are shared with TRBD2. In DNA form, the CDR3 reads TGTGCCAGCAGGTCCTTAACTAGCGGCACAGATACGCAGTATTTT. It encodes CASRSLTSGTDTQYF.